Listed below are T cell receptor beta chains from one sample, sequenced in a study of tumor-infiltrating lymphocytes in primary liver carcinoma. MiXCR, applied by TCRdb to the multiplex PCR reads, yields one record per CDR3 protein. The sample lists more than 85,000 distinct CDR3 sequences; roughly 80% were seen once. Sequencing was performed on liver tumor tissue from sampling region 3. These receptors came from a man between 35 and 55 years old with primary liver carcinoma and hepatitis B virus infection. Each CDR3 is given without its conserved first and last residue. Size is stated for part of the rows, as once, few or many counts, or as a class when the clone is expanded.

j_call cdr3_length v_call clone_size cdr3_aa
TRBJ2-7 16 TRBV10-3 NA AIRAPPWISLTSGEQY
TRBJ2-3 15 TRBV14 NA ASSQLKSGTGTDAQY
TRBJ2-7 12 TRBV10-3 NA AISERWKTYEQY
TRBJ2-3 15 TRBV5-4 NA ASSTPGTSVGGVTQY
TRBJ2-1 10 TRBV10-3 NA AIAYGYNEQL
TRBJ2-7 11 TRBV6-2/TRBV6-3 NA ANGYGLATEQY
TRBJ2-5 13 TRBV4-1 NA ASSPEDREYDTQY
TRBJ2-7 11 TRBV6-2/TRBV6-3 once ISSSGRDYEQY
TRBJ2-3 14 TRBV11-2 NA ANSSGLAGVLDTQC
TRBJ2-1 14 TRBV6-1 NA ASNDRPGTSGNEQF
TRBJ2-3 12 TRBV29-1 NA SVDPSEGTVTQY
TRBJ2-1 11 TRBV29-1 once SVGLRAYNEQF
TRBJ2-3 13 TRBV5-5 NA ASSWDRGSSDMQY
TRBJ2-2 11 TRBV10-3 NA AISGQGSGKLF
TRBJ2-7 14 TRBV28 medium-sized ASSSPGTPRAPEQY
TRBJ2-2 15 TRBV6-1 NA VSSLTGGAPTTGELF
TRBJ2-3 18 TRBV6-6 many ASSPRTSGSTKRGTDTQY
TRBJ2-5 13 TRBV10-2 NA ASTLRSAIEETQY
TRBJ2-3 15 TRBV2 NA ASSEGLTGLHTDTQY
TRBJ2-1 11 TRBV11-3 NA VSSSGGDWEQF
TRBJ2-7 13 TRBV10-3 many AISEGTSGEYEQY
TRBJ2-7 11 TRBV7-8 NA AWSFTIAYEQY
TRBJ1-6 14 TRBV4-1 NA ASSREQSSYNSPLH
TRBJ1-2 12 TRBV6-5 NA ASRPGTSELDYT
TRBJ2-2 12 TRBV5-5 many ASSVLAGGGELF
TRBJ2-5 15 TRBV11-2 NA ASSLGVALRLQETQY
TRBJ2-3 14 TRBV6-2/TRBV6-3 NA ASSYDKAGVRDTQY
TRBJ2-7 13 TRBV30 NA AWSTRMTCLAKQY
TRBJ1-5 12 TRBV12-3/TRBV12-4 NA ASEPTRNNQPQH
TRBJ1-2 11 TRBV6-5 NA ASSRGGHEGYT
TRBJ2-2 15 TRBV30 NA AWSGTPGRTNTRELF
TRBJ2-7 11 TRBV29-1 NA SIHQQGGYEQY
TRBJ2-7 16 TRBV12-3/TRBV12-4 NA TSSYSRGDMAPFYEQY
TRBJ2-7 13 TRBV4-2 NA ACSQEASGTDEQY
TRBJ1-6 13 TRBV7-9 once TSNLAPAGSSPLH
TRBJ2-3 13 TRBV5-4 NA TNRVVGLRGDTQY
TRBJ2-7 12 TRBV11-2 NA ASSPPDGTQRTY
TRBJ2-5 12 TRBV7-9 NA ASSIIGTSEAQY
TRBJ2-6 16 TRBV6-2/TRBV6-3 NA ASSTLAAGNSGANVLT
NA 11 TRBV11-2 NA ASSQDRDQPQY
TRBJ2-5 12 TRBV29-1 NA SVVSGTGEETQY
TRBJ2-1 15 TRBV4-2 once ASIQGGSGDSFNEQF
TRBJ2-3 14 TRBV6-5 NA ANSYSLAGYTDTQY
TRBJ2-7 10 TRBV11-2 once ASSPGGCEQH
TRBJ2-7 15 TRBV21-1 NA ASGKESGGGGADEQY
TRBJ2-7 11 TRBV6-2/TRBV6-3 NA ASSYEVPYQLY
TRBJ2-5 12 TRBV12-3/TRBV12-4 NA VSCLSGVPETQY
TRBJ1-1 13 TRBV5-5 medium-sized ASSHEGERYTEAF
TRBJ2-1 8 TRBV29-1 NA SLFNIEQF
TRBJ2-6 16 TRBV6-1 NA ASSGYRGPTYGANILT
TRBJ2-7 13 TRBV11-2 NA ASSSSAGASLEQY
TRBJ2-5 10 TRBV29-1 NA SLWDRGGTQY